Listed below are T cell receptor beta chains from one sample, sequenced in a study of T cells in Graves' hyperthyroidism and ophthalmopathy. Via MiXCR, TCRdb re-called the multiplex PCR reads, giving one row per CDR3 protein. The data show over 500,000 distinct CDR3 sequences, 14% seen once. Specimen: blood. These receptors all stem from a middle-aged woman with Graves' hyperthyroidism. Each CDR3 is given with its conserved first and last residue. The D gene is left open where the match is weak. A row's size may be missing; if present it is once, few, many or a size class.

V gene,clone size,J gene,D gene,CDR3 DNA,CDR3 protein
TRBV6-1,many,TRBJ1-5,NA,TGTGCCAGCAGACGTACAGGAATTAATCAGCCCCAGCATTTT,CASRRTGINQPQHF
TRBV28,few,TRBJ1-6,NA,TGTGCCAGCAGTCTCCCGGGCCCCTATAATTCACCCCTCCACTTT,CASSLPGPYNSPLHF
TRBV7-9,NA,TRBJ2-1,NA,TGTGCCAGCAACCCCGAGCCCTACAATGAGCAGTTCTTC,CASNPEPYNEQFF
TRBV5-1,few,TRBJ1-2,TRBD1,TGCGCCAGCAGCTTCCGACAGGGCCCGGATGGCTACACCTTC,CASSFRQGPDGYTF
TRBV28,many,TRBJ2-2,TRBD1,TGTGCCAGCAGGTGGACAGGGTCGAACACCGGGGAGCTGTTTTTT,CASRWTGSNTGELFF
TRBV20-1,NA,TRBJ2-1,TRBD2,TGCAGTGCTAGAGTGGGACTAGCGGGTCAGGATGAGCAGTTCTTC,CSARVGLAGQDEQFF
TRBV20-1,NA,TRBJ2-3,TRBD2,TGCAGTGCTGACCCCCTTATGGGGCGGGAGAAAGCAGATACGCAGTATTTT,CSADPLMGREKADTQYF
TRBV27,many,TRBJ1-1,NA,TGTGCCAGCATCCTCTGGGGGGGGGGAACTGAAGCTTTCTTT,CASILWGGGTEAFF
TRBV5-1,NA,TRBJ1-4,TRBD1,TGCGCCAGCAGCACCGGGACAGCAAATGAAAAACTGTTTTTT,CASSTGTANEKLFF
TRBV12-3/TRBV12-4,many,TRBJ2-1,NA,TGTGCCAGCAGTTTAGCGGGAGGAAAAAATGAGCAGTTCTTC,CASSLAGGKNEQFF
TRBV4-1,NA,TRBJ1-5,NA,TGTGCCAGCAGCCTTCAACCCGATCAGCCCCAGCATTTT,CASSLQPDQPQHF
TRBV9,once,TRBJ2-3,TRBD1,TGTGCCAGCAGCCATCGTCCCGGGACAGGGGGCGGTACAGATACGCAGTATTTT,CASSHRPGTGGGTDTQYF
TRBV20-1,many,TRBJ2-7,TRBD1,TGCAGTGCGTACCTGGGACAGGCCTACGAGCAGTACTTC,CSAYLGQAYEQYF
TRBV28,many,TRBJ1-1,NA,TGTGCCAGCAGCAATAGGCCGTTCCAAGCTTTCTTT,CASSNRPFQAFF
TRBV10-3,many,TRBJ2-7,NA,TGTGCCATCAGTCCTCGCGTTAGCCGCTCCTACGAGCAGTACTTC,CAISPRVSRSYEQYF
TRBV2,few,TRBJ1-1,NA,TGTGCCAGCAGCCACCCGGGACATAACGCTGAAGCTTTCTTT,CASSHPGHNAEAFF
TRBV7-8,many,TRBJ2-1,NA,TGTGCCAGCAGCACCGGGGTAAACTCCTACAATGAGCAGTTCTTC,CASSTGVNSYNEQFF
TRBV18,many,TRBJ1-1,NA,TGTGCCAGCTCACCACGCAATCAGTGGGGGGCTGAAGCTTTCTTT,CASSPRNQWGAEAFF
TRBV28,many,TRBJ2-1,NA,TGTGCCAGCACCGAATACAATGAGCAGTTCTTC,CASTEYNEQFF
TRBV6-1,many,TRBJ1-5,NA,TGTGCCAGCAGTGGGGGGCTGAGGGATTCTCAGCCCCAGCATTTT,CASSGGLRDSQPQHF
TRBV28,many,TRBJ1-4,NA,TGTGCCAGCCTCGATTGGAGGGAAAAACTGTTTTTT,CASLDWREKLFF
TRBV7-9,many,TRBJ2-5,NA,TGTGCCAGCAGCACCGGACTTATAGAGACCCAGTACTTC,CASSTGLIETQYF
TRBV30,many,TRBJ1-2,TRBD1,TGTGCCCGCACAGGGGGCTATGGCTACACCTTC,CARTGGYGYTF
TRBV28,many,TRBJ1-2,TRBD1,TGTGCCAGCAGTTCACCCGGGACAGGGGGCAGCTACACCTTC,CASSSPGTGGSYTF
TRBV3-1,many,TRBJ2-7,TRBD1,TGTGCCAGCAGCCACGCCGGGACAGGGAGCTACGAGCAGTACTTC,CASSHAGTGSYEQYF
TRBV27,many,TRBJ2-3,TRBD2,TGTGCCAGCAGTTTGCTCGGGACTAGTCGGGATACGCAGTATTTT,CASSLLGTSRDTQYF
TRBV7-8,NA,TRBJ2-7,TRBD2,TGTGCCAGCAGCTTAGTAGCGGGAGCGACCCACGAGCAGTACTTC,CASSLVAGATHEQYF
TRBV12-3/TRBV12-4,many,TRBJ1-1,NA,TGTGCCAGCCAGGGGCAGGCGAACACTGAAGCTTTCTTT,CASQGQANTEAFF
TRBV20-1,NA,TRBJ1-6,TRBD1,TGCAGTGCTAATACAGGGGTGGATTCACCCCTCCACTTT,CSANTGVDSPLHF
TRBV7-9,NA,TRBJ1-4,NA,TGTGCCAGCAGCTTAGCCTCCGGGTTAAGTGAAAAACTGTTTTTT,CASSLASGLSEKLFF
TRBV29-1,NA,TRBJ2-3,TRBD1,TGCAGCGCAGGACAGGGACAGGCAAGCACAGATACGCAGTATTTT,CSAGQGQASTDTQYF
TRBV30,many,TRBJ1-1,TRBD1,TGTGCCTGGACGCACAGGGGGAGAGGAACTGAAGCTTTCTTT,CAWTHRGRGTEAFF